This TCR beta chain was sequenced in a study of pediatric ulcerative colitis (dated by TCRdb to 2018 to 2020). Turning to the overall study: Among the ulcerative colitis patients, seven had pancolitis and two had left-sided colitis, and histology in every patient was consistent with ulcerative colitis. From eight or nine newly diagnosed, treatment-naive pediatric ulcerative colitis patients and four non-IBD control children, paired blood and rectal samples were collected. The Pediatric Ulcerative Colitis Activity Index classified two patients as having mild disease, four as having moderate disease and three as having acute severe colitis. Here is what the overall study found, with its caveats: Features of the rectal repertoire distinguished controls, mild-moderate colitis patients and acute severe colitis patients, and in acute severe colitis, rectal diversity was reduced because of clonal expansions. A couple of patients' blood samples yielded substantially fewer templates for technical reasons and were excluded from blood-rectal overlap analysis. A couple of rectal CDR3 clonotypes were detected in all ulcerative colitis patients and were not detected in any of the controls. With only a handful of individuals, the healthy control group was small. Significantly higher autologous blood-rectal clonal overlap was found in ulcerative colitis patients than in controls, which suggested increased T cell trafficking to inflamed tissue. Repertoires were derived from total lymphocyte DNA, so rare subsets such as regulatory T cells may have patterns not reflected.

The CDR1 and CDR2 encoded by the germline V gene are SGHTA and FQGNSA. Between the V and J ends, shortened by 1 base and 5 bases respectively, the junction contains 8 bases. The CDR3 sequence holds 13 residues, the cysteine and phenylalanine included. Solely the CDR3 DNA is kept, with 39 bases framed from the first base. Before the diagnostic colonoscopy, none of the ulcerative colitis patients had been given immunosuppressive medication. Blood was sampled at the time of the colonoscopy. The Wizard kit (Promega) was used to extract genomic DNA from the blood and intestinal samples. Through the immunoSEQ TRB Survey service, multiplex V and J primers were used to amplify rearranged CDR3 beta regions from genomic DNA. To keep sequencing depth equal across samples, survey-level depth of up to 500,000 reads per sample was applied. The libraries were purified and pooled, then sequenced using Illumina technology. Processing in the source paper ran as follows. immunoSEQ online tools were used for productive clonality, sample overlap, pairwise scatters, CDR3 beta length, V/D/J gene usage and productiveness. Calculated diversity was defined as the number of unique rearrangements divided by total templates, multiplied by 100, and Shannon and Simpson indices were computed as well. Z-score normalized data were analyzed by principal component analysis with the R prcomp function and the ggbiplot package. Morisita's index was used to measure clonal overlap between blood and rectum within each subject. TCRdb provides this immuneACCESS table in a form limited to in-frame rearrangements. Some clones are lacking; in checked studies, under half of them reflect an unresolved V gene, and why the rest are absent is not known. That table furnishes V, J and clone size, whereas the DNA furnished D and trimming. For this sample there are 12,000 to 15,000 clones; about nine tenths appear just once. Together, the top ten hold 0.85% to 1% of the sample.

Notes on this clone: Its cognate antigen has yet to be identified. Base qualities are not at hand, and no much larger clone is one base apart.

The receptor's source is a boy under 18 with moderate ulcerative colitis. Specimen: blood. The chain is assembled from TRBV7-2 and TRBJ1-2, with a tentative D gene TRBD1 over 6 matching bases. The bases read TGTGCCAGCAGCTTAGGCAGGGGATATGGCTACACCTTC. Translated, this is CASSLGRGYGYTF.